This TCR beta chain was identified in a study of T-cell reconstitution after alpha-beta-depleted transplantation in children. During its preparation, the TCRbeta library received unique molecular identifiers. TCRdb passed the PCR reads through MiXCR, listing each CDR3 protein once. Of around 450,000 distinct CDR3 sequences listed, about 11% were seen once; the top ten hold around 2.2%. The sequence was obtained from a child aged 2-15 years with inherited bone marrow failure, due to receive a stem cell transplant. Sequences were derived from PBMCs, sampled before TCRalphabeta/CD19-depleted stem cell transplant.

CDR3 bases: TGTGCCAGCAGTGTAGAGACTAGCGGGGGGCAAGAGACCCAGTACTTC. Amino acid sequence: CASSVETSGGQETQYF. This chain joins TRBV6-1 and TRBJ2-5; TRBD2 matches at 13 bases. Germline V gene data show CDR1 as MNHNS and CDR2 as SASEGT. The junction had 4 bases not matched to a gene; V was cut back by 4 bases and J by 2 bases. The CDR3 is made up of 16 amino acids.